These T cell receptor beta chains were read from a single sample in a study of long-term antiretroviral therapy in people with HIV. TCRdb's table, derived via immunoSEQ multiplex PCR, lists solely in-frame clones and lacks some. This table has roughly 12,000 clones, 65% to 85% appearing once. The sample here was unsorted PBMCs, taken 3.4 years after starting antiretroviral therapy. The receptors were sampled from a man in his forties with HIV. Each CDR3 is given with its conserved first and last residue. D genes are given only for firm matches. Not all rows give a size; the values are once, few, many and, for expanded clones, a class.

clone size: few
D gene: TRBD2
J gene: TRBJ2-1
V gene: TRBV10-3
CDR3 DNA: TGTGCCATCAGTGACGGGACTAGCGAGTTACGGGGTGAGCAGTTCTTC
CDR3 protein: CAISDGTSELRGEQFF

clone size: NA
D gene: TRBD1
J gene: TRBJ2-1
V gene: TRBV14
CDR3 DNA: TGTGCCAGCAGCCCAGATCTGATTCAGGACAGGGGGTCAGGTGAGCAGTTCTTC
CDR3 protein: CASSPDLIQDRGSGEQFF

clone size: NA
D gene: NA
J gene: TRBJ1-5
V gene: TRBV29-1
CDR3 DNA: TGCAGCGTTGAAGACGATGGCAATCAGCCCCAGCATTTT
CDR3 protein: CSVEDDGNQPQHF

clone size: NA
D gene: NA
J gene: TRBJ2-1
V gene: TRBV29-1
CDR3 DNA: TGCAGCGCCTCCAATGAGCAGTTCTTC
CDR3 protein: CSASNEQFF

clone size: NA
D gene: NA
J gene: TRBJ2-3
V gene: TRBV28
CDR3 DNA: TGTGCCAGCAGTTTTCGGAGGACATTCGGAAATACGCAGTATTTT
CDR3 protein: CASSFRRTFGNTQYF

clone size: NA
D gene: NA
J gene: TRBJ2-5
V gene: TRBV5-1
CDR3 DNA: TGCGCCAGCAGCCCTGGGGTGGGAGGCCCGGAGACCCAGTACTTC
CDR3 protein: CASSPGVGGPETQYF

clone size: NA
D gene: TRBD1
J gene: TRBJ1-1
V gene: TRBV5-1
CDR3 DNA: TGCGCCAGCAGCTTGGAGACAGGGGTAGTGAACACTGAAGCTTTCTTT
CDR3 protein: CASSLETGVVNTEAFF

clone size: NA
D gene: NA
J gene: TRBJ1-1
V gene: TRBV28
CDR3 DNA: TGTGCCAGCAGTTTACTTCTAGAAGCTTTCTTT
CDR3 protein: CASSLLLEAFF

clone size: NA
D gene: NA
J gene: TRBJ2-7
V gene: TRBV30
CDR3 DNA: TGTGCCTGGATAGGGCCATCCTACGAGCAGTACTTC
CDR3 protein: CAWIGPSYEQYF

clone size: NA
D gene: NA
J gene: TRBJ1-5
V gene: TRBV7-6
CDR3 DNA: TGTGCCAGCAGCTTAGTTTCCGGTCAGCCCCAGCATTTT
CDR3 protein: CASSLVSGQPQHF

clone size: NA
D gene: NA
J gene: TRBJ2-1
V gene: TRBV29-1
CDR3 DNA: TGCAGCGTTCCGGGAAACTTAAATGAGCAGTTCTTC
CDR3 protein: CSVPGNLNEQFF

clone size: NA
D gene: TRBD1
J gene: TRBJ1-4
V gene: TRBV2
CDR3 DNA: TGTGCCAGCAGTGCTTCAGGGGGTCGGAATGAAAAACTGTTTTTT
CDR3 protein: CASSASGGRNEKLFF

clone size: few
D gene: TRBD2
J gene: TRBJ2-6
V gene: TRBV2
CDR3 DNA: TGTGCCAGCAGTGTCTGGCTAGCGGGCATTTCTGGGGCCAACGTCCTGACTTTC
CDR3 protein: CASSVWLAGISGANVLTF

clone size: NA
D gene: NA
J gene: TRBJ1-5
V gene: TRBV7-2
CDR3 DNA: TGTGCCAGCAGCCTACTCAGCAATCAGCCCCAGCATTTT
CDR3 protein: CASSLLSNQPQHF

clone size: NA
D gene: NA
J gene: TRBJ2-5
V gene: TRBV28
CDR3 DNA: TGTGCCAGCAGTTTGCCAGGGAGCGGCGGGATGCCCCAGTACTTC
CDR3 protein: CASSLPGSGGMPQYF

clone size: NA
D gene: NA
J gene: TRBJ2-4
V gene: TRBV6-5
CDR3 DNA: TGTGCCAGCAGTTACTCGATGTGGACTACCAAAAACATTCAGTACTTC
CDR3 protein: CASSYSMWTTKNIQYF

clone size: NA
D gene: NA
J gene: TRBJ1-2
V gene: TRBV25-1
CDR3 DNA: TGTGCCAGCACCGAAAATCAGGATATCTATGGCTACACCTTC
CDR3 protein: CASTENQDIYGYTF

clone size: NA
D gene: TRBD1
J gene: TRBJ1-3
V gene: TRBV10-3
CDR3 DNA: TGTGCCATCAGTTTGGACAGGGAGAGCTCTGGAAACACCATATATTTT
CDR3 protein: CAISLDRESSGNTIYF

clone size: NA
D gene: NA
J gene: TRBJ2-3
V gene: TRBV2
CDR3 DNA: TGTGCCAGCAGTGAAGCCAGAGATACGCAGTATTTT
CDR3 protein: CASSEARDTQYF

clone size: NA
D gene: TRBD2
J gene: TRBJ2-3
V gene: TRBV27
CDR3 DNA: TGTGCCAGCAGTCGGACTAGCGGGAGGGCATCCTGGGTCGCAGATACGCAGTATTTT
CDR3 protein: CASSRTSGRASWVADTQYF

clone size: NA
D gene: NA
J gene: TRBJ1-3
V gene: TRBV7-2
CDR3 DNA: TGTGCCAGCAGCTGGTCGGACAGCGTCAGTGGAAACACCATATATTTT
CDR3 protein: CASSWSDSVSGNTIYF

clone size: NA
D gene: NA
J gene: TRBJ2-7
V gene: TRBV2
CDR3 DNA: TGTGCCAGCTTCCCGCACGCAGGGGCCGGAGACTTCGCCGAGCAGTACTTC
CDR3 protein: CASFPHAGAGDFAEQYF

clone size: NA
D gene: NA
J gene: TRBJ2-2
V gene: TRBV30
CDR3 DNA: TGTGCCTGGAGGGACTACCCCAGGACAGCCACCGGGGAGCTGTTTTTT
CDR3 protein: CAWRDYPRTATGELFF

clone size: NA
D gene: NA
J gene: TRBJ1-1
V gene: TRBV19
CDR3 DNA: TGTGCCAGTAGTAAAGGGGGAGGGGCTCCGAACACTGAAGCTTTCTTT
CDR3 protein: CASSKGGGAPNTEAFF

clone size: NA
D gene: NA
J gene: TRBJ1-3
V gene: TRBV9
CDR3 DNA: TGTGCCAGCAGCGAGGGGGGTGGGACCCCAGGAGCGCGAAACACCATATATTTT
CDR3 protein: CASSEGGGTPGARNTIYF

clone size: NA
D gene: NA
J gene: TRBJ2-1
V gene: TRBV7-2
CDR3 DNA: TGTGCCAGCAGCCTTTCCTACAGGGACTACAATGAGCAGTTCTTC
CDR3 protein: CASSLSYRDYNEQFF

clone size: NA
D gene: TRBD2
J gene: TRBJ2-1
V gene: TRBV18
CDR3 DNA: TGTGCCAGCTCACCCGTGCCGGGAGGTACCGCCTACAATGAGCAGTTCTTC
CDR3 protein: CASSPVPGGTAYNEQFF

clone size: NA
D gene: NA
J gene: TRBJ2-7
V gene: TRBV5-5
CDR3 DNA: TGTGCCAGCAGCTTCCCCGGGAACGAGCAGTACTTC
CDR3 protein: CASSFPGNEQYF

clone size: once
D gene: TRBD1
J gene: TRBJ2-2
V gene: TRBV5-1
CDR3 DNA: TGCGCCAGCAATTTGGGACAGGCCCTCGGGGAGCTGTTTTTT
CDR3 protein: CASNLGQALGELFF

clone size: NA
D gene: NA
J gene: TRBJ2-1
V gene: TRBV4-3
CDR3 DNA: TGCGCCAGCAGCCAAGACTTGCGCTACTACAATGAGCAGTTCTTC
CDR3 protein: CASSQDLRYYNEQFF

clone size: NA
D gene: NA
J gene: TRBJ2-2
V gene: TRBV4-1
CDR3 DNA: TGCGCCAGCAGCCAAGATCTTTTTGGCCTAGCTCGCACCGGGGAGCTGTTTTTT
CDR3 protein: CASSQDLFGLARTGELFF

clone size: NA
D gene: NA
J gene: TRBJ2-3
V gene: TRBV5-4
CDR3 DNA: TGTGCCAGCAGCTTGTTGCCGGGACTCACAGATACGCAGTATTTT
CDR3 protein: CASSLLPGLTDTQYF

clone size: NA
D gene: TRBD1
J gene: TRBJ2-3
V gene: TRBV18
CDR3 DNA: TGTGCCAGCTCAGTCGACAGGGGGCCGGAAGATACGCAGTATTTT
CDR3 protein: CASSVDRGPEDTQYF

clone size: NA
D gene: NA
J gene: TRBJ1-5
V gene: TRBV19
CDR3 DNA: TGTGCCAGTACCGCGGGGGGGATCCGTCAGCCCCAGCATTTT
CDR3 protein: CASTAGGIRQPQHF

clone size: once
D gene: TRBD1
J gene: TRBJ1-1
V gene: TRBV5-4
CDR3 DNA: TGTGCCAGCAGCATAGACAGGGACGAAGCTTTCTTT
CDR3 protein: CASSIDRDEAFF

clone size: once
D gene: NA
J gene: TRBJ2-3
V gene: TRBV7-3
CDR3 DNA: TGTGCCAGCAGCCTACTTCACGCGGCCCCAGATACGCAGTATTTT
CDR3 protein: CASSLLHAAPDTQYF